These 21 T cell receptor beta chains were sequenced from one sample in a study of patients and donors after allogeneic stem cell transplantation (dated by TCRdb to between 2020 and 2021). Library method: RT-PCR. TCRdb records NextSeq 550 as the sequencer. In TCRdb, the public reads were trimmed at Q25 with fastp and aligned with MiXCR, with productive beta chains retained. Rows are combined by CDR3 protein, so each entry shows the most common genes and DNA. This sample has some 880,000 distinct CDR3 sequences in its table, and under 20% of those were observed once. The ten largest clones represent about 6% of the sample. Material: blood, either unsorted or a sorted T cell fraction (not recorded which). Receptors were obtained from a human donor who was either an allogeneic HSCT recipient or a stem cell or donor lymphocyte infusion donor (not recorded which). It is not recorded whose cells these are; they may come from a transplant donor.

The chain recombines TRBV5-6 with TRBJ2-7; the D gene is possibly TRBD2 (6 bases). There are 15 residues in the CDR3. Germline assignment: CDR1 SGHDT and CDR2 YYEEEE. V lost 5 bases and J lost 5, with 20 bases in between. The CDR3 DNA reads as TGTGCCAGCAGGTTTACTAGCCTGGGAGCCGACGAGCAGTACTTC. Translated, it gives CASRFTSLGADEQYF.

This clonotype was seen only a few times. The chain couples TRBV5-1 to TRBJ1-3; D is possibly TRBD1 (5 bases). Trimming removed 0 bases at V and 1 base at J, with 11 bases between. The CDR3 covers 16 residues. Germline CDR1 is SGHRS and CDR2 is YFSETQ. The CDR3 DNA follows: TGCGCCAGCAGCTTGGAAAGGGGTACTTCTGGAAACACCATATATTTT. It translates to CASSLERGTSGNTIYF.

There are a few counts of this clonotype. The chain is built from TRBV6-1 and TRBJ1-1; 8 positions agree with TRBD1. There are 14 residues in the CDR3. V lost 3 bases to trimming and J lost 4 bases; unmatched junction nucleotides: 4. In germline, CDR1 is MNHNS, CDR2 SASEGT. The CDR3 spells CASSEDREGTEAFF. CDR3 bases: TGTGCCAGCAGTGAGGACAGGGAGGGCACTGAAGCTTTCTTT.

The chain joins TRBV4-3 to TRBJ2-1, with D uncertain. The CDR3 has 15 amino acids. Germline-derived CDR1 and CDR2 are LGHNA and YSLEER. Trimming left V 0 bases short and J 5 bases short, with 11 bases between. CDR3 DNA sequence: TGCGCCAGCAGCCAAGAATTAGGCAGGAACAATGAGCAGTTCTTC. This codes for CASSQELGRNNEQFF.

The chain links TRBV3-1 to TRBJ2-4; perhaps TRBD2 as D (7 bases). Germline assignment: CDR1 LGHDT and CDR2 YNNKEL (reference sequence). Trimming cost V 4 bases and J 9 bases, with 13 bases left between them. The CDR3 has 13 amino acids. The CDR3, as DNA: TGTGCCAGCAGCCCTGGGGGGGCGGCCATTCAGTACTTC. This translates into CASSPGGAAIQYF.

The chain carries TRBV5-6 and TRBJ2-7, with 10 bases lining up with TRBD1. Germline lookup yields CDR1 SGHDT and CDR2 YYEEEE. Trimming took 0 bases from V and 5 from J; bases not matched to a gene: 5. This CDR3 is built from 15 residues. The CDR3: CASSLAPTGGHEQYF. For the CDR3, the DNA is TGTGCCAGCAGCTTGGCTCCGACAGGGGGCCACGAGCAGTACTTC. Combining the CDR3 with reference TRBV5-6 and TRBJ2-7 gives the whole variable domain DAGVTQSPTHLIKTRGQQVTLRCSPKSGHDTVSWYQQALGQGPQFIFQYYEEEERQRGNFPDRFSGHQFPNYSSELNVNALLLGDSALYLCASSLAPTGGHEQYFGPGTRLTVT.

V is TRBV29-1 and J is TRBJ1-1; TRBD1 is a possible D gene (6 bases). V shed 4 bases and J shed 5 bases, with 20 bases lying between them. This CDR3 comprises 15 residues. The V gene's germline CDR1 is SQVTM and CDR2 ANQGSEA. The CDR3, as DNA: TGCAGCGTTGTTATAAGGGGGGGATTTAGTACTGAAGCTTTCTTT. It encodes CSVVIRGGFSTEAFF.

In DNA, the CDR3 is TGTGCCAGCAGCCCCGACAGACCTCCTTACAATGAGCAGTTCTTC. It specifies CASSPDRPPYNEQFF. The chain recombines TRBV7-3 with TRBJ2-1, with TRBD1 as a possible D gene (5 bases). V lost 5 bases and J 4 bases, leaving 15 bases between the germline ends. This CDR3 is built from 15 residues. Per germline, CDR1 SGHTA and CDR2 FQGTGA.

The chain is built from TRBV6-1 and TRBJ1-1; perhaps TRBD1 as D (5 bases). Germline loops: CDR1 MNHNS, CDR2 SASEGT. Trimming stripped 8 bases from V and 8 bases from J, with 18 bases between. The CDR3 loop spans 13 amino acids. Here the CDR3 reads CASRINGGDEAFF. CDR3 nucleotides: TGTGCCAGCCGAATCAATGGGGGGGACGAAGCTTTCTTT.

The rearrangement uses TRBV18 and TRBJ2-3; 10 nucleotides agree with TRBD2. The CDR3 consists of 16 residues. The germline gives CDR1 KGHSH, CDR2 LQKENI. The J segment lost 1 base and the V segment lost 5 bases, leaving 6 bases of the junction unmatched. Written as DNA, the CDR3 is TGTGCCAGCTCAGCGACCGGGACTAGCGGCACAGATACGCAGTATTTT. Its protein is CASSATGTSGTDTQYF.

The CDR3 DNA is TGTGCCACCCCAGCGGGGAACACCGGGGAGCTGTTTTTT. It translates to CATPAGNTGELFF. The chain is built from TRBV11-2 and TRBJ2-2; a weak D match, TRBD2 (6 bases). V was cut by 10 bases and J by 1 base, with 10 bases left in between. There are 13 residues in the CDR3. Germline-derived CDR1 and CDR2 are SGHAT and FQNNGV.

The genes are TRBV4-2 and TRBJ2-2, with 8 nucleotides matching TRBD2. Trimming cost V 4 bases and J 5 bases; bases outside gene matches: 12. CDR3 length: 17 amino acids. Germline V gene sequence: CDR1 LGHNA, CDR2 YNFKEQ. The CDR3 DNA reads TGTGCCAGCAGCCCCTACGGCGGGGGGAAGAAAACCGGGGAGCTGTTTTTT. It specifies CASSPYGGGKKTGELFF.

This chain links TRBV6-1 with TRBJ2-1; 7 positions match TRBD2. CDR1 and CDR2 from the germline V gene are MNHNS and SASEGT. The J segment lost 6 bases and the V segment lost 11 bases, leaving 13 bases of the junction unmatched. The CDR3 length is 14 residues. CDR3 DNA: TGTGCCCTTAGGGAGGCTAGCGGACCCAATGAGCAGTTCTTC. This gives the protein CALREASGPNEQFF.

This clonotype was counted a few times. The V call is TRBV7-8, the J call TRBJ2-1, with TRBD2 identical over 13 bases. V dropped 0 bases and J dropped 3; count of bases not matched to a gene: 5. This CDR3 has 18 amino acids. Germline V gives CDR1 SGHVS, CDR2 FQNEAQ. In DNA, the CDR3 is TGTGCCAGCAGCTTAGCACCGGGACTAGCGGGGTTCTACAATGAGCAGTTCTTC. It encodes CASSLAPGLAGFYNEQFF.

This chain connects TRBV20-1 to TRBJ2-1, with D uncertain. The germline V gene encodes CDR1 DFQATT and CDR2 SNEGSKA (reference sequence). The CDR3 is made up of 11 amino acids. Trimming took off 3 bases at V and 7 bases at J, with 7 bases between the two ends. The CDR3 bases are TGCAGTGCTAGTTTCCTGAATGAGCAGTTCTTC. It encodes CSASFLNEQFF.

V usage is TRBV12-3 or TRBV12-4 and J usage is TRBJ2-5, with 9 bases lining up with TRBD1. Trimming cost V 5 bases and J 5 bases; bases outside gene matches: 6. The CDR3 loop spans 14 amino acids. The CDR3: CASSPRQGEETQYF. The DNA of the CDR3 is TGTGCCAGCAGTCCGAGACAGGGGGAGGAGACCCAGTACTTC.

The chain combines TRBV20-1 with TRBJ1-1; D remains ambiguous. The CDR3 has 14 amino acids. In germline, CDR1 is DFQATT, CDR2 SNEGSKA (reference sequence). Trimming cost V 0 bases and J 4 bases, with 12 bases left between them. CDR3 residues: CSARETEGRTEAFF. The CDR3 coding sequence is TGCAGTGCTAGAGAAACAGAAGGTCGCACTGAAGCTTTCTTT.

CDR3 residues: CASSVGRSDRGTDTQYF. DNA for the CDR3: TGCGCCAGCAGCGTGGGAAGGTCGGACAGGGGCACAGATACGCAGTATTTT. The chain employs TRBV5-1 and TRBJ2-3; 8 nucleotides line up with TRBD1. J was trimmed by 1 base and V by 4 bases; bases with no gene match: 11. The CDR3 spans 17 residues. Germline lookup yields CDR1 SGHRS and CDR2 YFSETQ. Drawing the rest from reference TRBV5-1 and TRBJ2-3, the complete variable domain is KAGVTQTPRYLIKTRGQQVTLSCSPISGHRSVSWYQQTPGQGLQFLFEYFSETQRNKGNFPGRFSGRQFSNSRSEMNVSTLELGDSALYLCASSVGRSDRGTDTQYFGPGTRLTVL.

This chain connects TRBV13 to TRBJ1-3; D call uncertain. The CDR3 has 16 residues. The germline V gene has CDR1 PRHDT and CDR2 FYEKMQ (reference sequence). V was trimmed by 5 bases and J by 2 bases, leaving 16 bases between them. The DNA for the CDR3 is TGTGCCAGCAGCCCCGGACGGCTACTGGCTGGAAACACCATATATTTT. Translated: CASSPGRLLAGNTIYF. The full variable domain, with the rest looked up from reference TRBV13 and TRBJ1-3, is AAGVIQSPRHLIKEKRETATLKCYPIPRHDTVYWYQQGPGQDPQFLISFYEKMQSDKGSIPDRFSAQQFSDYHSELNMSSLELGDSALYFCASSPGRLLAGNTIYFGEGSWLTVV.

The chain couples TRBV18 to TRBJ1-1; D call uncertain. The V gene's germline CDR1 is KGHSH and CDR2 LQKENI. The length of the CDR3 is 15 residues. The V and J ends lost 3 bases and 2 bases respectively, with 13 bases between them. The CDR3 here is CASSPREGLNTEAFF. In nucleotides, the CDR3 is TGTGCCAGCTCACCTCGGGAGGGCCTAAACACTGAAGCTTTCTTT.

V and J are TRBV25-1 and TRBJ2-7, with a weak D call TRBD1 (5 bases). The V and J ends lost 3 bases and 1 base respectively, with 10 bases between them. This CDR3 has 14 residues. CDR1 is MGHDK, CDR2 SYGVNS, per germline. CDR3 in DNA: TGTGCCAGCAGTGAGACAGACCGGTCCTACGAGCAGTACTTC. It encodes CASSETDRSYEQYF.